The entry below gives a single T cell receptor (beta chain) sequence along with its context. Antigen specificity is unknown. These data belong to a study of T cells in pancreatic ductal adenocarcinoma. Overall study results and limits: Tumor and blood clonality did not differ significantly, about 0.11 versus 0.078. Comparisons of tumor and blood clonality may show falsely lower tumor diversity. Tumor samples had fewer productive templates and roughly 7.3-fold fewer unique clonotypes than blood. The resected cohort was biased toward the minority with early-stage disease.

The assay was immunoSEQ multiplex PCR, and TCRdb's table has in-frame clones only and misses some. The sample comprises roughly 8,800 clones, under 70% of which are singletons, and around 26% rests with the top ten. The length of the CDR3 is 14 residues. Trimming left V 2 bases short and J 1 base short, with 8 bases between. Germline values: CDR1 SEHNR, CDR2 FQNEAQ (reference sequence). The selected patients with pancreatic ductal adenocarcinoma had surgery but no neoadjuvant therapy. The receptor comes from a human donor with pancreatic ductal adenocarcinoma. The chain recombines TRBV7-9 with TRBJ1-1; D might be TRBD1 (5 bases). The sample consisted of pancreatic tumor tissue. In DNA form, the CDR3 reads TGTGCCAGCAGCTTAAGGGGTCCGAACACTGAAGCTTTCTTT. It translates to CASSLRGPNTEAFF.